This is a list of T cell receptor beta chains from one sample in a study of cytomegalovirus exposure and HLA in healthy donors. Data came from immunoSEQ multiplex PCR; TCRdb stores just in-frame clones and leaves some out. This sample has about 62,000 clones; about 95% occur once, and the top ten carry roughly 7.3%. Sequencing used PBMCs. The receptors come from a woman between 18 and 30 years old in good health and CMV-seropositive. Both conserved end residues are part of each CDR3. Not all rows give a size; the values are once, few, many and, for expanded clones, a class.

>-|TRBJ1-6|TRBV2
CASRFGVYNSPLHF
>-|TRBJ1-1|TRBV6-6
CASSPPDRGRGAFF
>-|TRBJ1-1|TRBV5-4
CASSARDRNTEAFF
>-|TRBJ1-2|TRBV27
CASAGPNYGYTF
>-|TRBJ2-7|TRBV5-1
CASSLGRERNEQYF
>-|TRBJ2-5|TRBV10-1
CASPTGTASQETQYF
>-|TRBJ2-3|TRBV7-2
CASSPGFDTQYF
>-|TRBJ2-1|TRBV11-3
CASSHDPGGRLAEQFF
>-|TRBJ1-6|TRBV5-8
CASTPGGDHSPLHF
>-|TRBJ2-2|TRBV30
CAWRPRGGLTGELFF
>-|TRBJ1-1|TRBV6-5
CASSPRGNTEAFF
>-|TRBJ2-1|TRBV14
CASSQYGGNNEQFF
>-|TRBJ2-2|TRBV11-2
CASSSTLSGGPRTGELFF
>-|TRBJ1-1|TRBV28
CASSFGQGFAEAFF
>-|TRBJ1-3|TRBV25-1
CASNRGSGNTIYF
>-|TRBJ2-5|TRBV7-2
CASSRTTTSGGIETQYF
>-|TRBJ2-7|TRBV4-1
CASSQAASDSRYEQYF
>once|TRBJ2-1|TRBV11-2
CASTPWVAGFREQFF
>-|TRBJ2-5|TRBV5-4
CASSDRGSGGGETQYF
>-|TRBJ2-7|TRBV2
CASSEQGTYYEQYF
>-|TRBJ2-1|TRBV4-2
CASSQGDRGNFEQFF
>-|TRBJ1-2|TRBV7-9
CASSERQGLYGYTF
>-|TRBJ2-5|TRBV7-9
CASSLAGTGYQETQYF
>-|TRBJ1-1|TRBV25-1
CASSDYRVGTEAFF
>-|TRBJ2-1|TRBV21-1
CASTGQGSGEQFF
>-|TRBJ2-7|TRBV4-3
CASSQDRSGYEQYF